A single sample is the source of the 10 T cell receptor beta chains below, sequenced in a study of blood T cell repertoires in COVID-19. TCRdb's table, derived via immunoSEQ multiplex PCR, lists solely in-frame clones and lacks some. In the table there are 40,000 or so clones, about 90% of which are singletons. Sequenced: peripheral blood. The receptors shown here come from a human donor in a cohort sampled during active COVID-19.

The chain carries TRBV27 and TRBJ2-2; D is unclear. The V end lost 5 bases, the J end lost 4 bases, and 14 bases lay between the germline ends. Germline V CDR1 and CDR2: MNHEY, SMNVEV (reference sequence). The CDR3 length is 15 residues. The CDR3 reads CASSRRRVGTGELFF. For the CDR3, the DNA is TGTGCCAGCAGTCGTCGCCGGGTGGGCACCGGGGAGCTGTTTTTT.

The chain joins TRBV5-1 to TRBJ2-7; maybe TRBD2 (5 bases). Per the germline V gene, CDR1 is SGHRS and CDR2 is YFSETQ. Trimming cost V 6 bases and J 0 bases, with 13 bases left between them. The CDR3 has 14 amino acids. The chain's CDR3 is CASTPGIHSYEQYF. In nucleotides, the CDR3 is TGCGCCAGCACCCCGGGGATTCACTCCTACGAGCAGTACTTC.

The chain carries TRBV19 and TRBJ1-1; the match to TRBD1 covers 7 bases. Germline CDR1 and CDR2: LNHDA and SQIVND (reference sequence). This CDR3 region has 14 residues. V gave up 3 bases and J gave up 8 bases; unmatched junction bases: 9. The CDR3 DNA reads as TGTGCCAGTAGTATGCCCGGAGGGGGCGCAGAAGCTTTCTTT. This encodes CASSMPGGGAEAFF.

J is TRBJ1-3 and V is TRBV28; D remains unclear. The CDR3 totals 16 residues. V was shortened by 2 bases and J by 5 bases, with 16 bases between the two germline ends. CDR1 is MDHEN and CDR2 is SYDVKM in the germline V gene. DNA for the CDR3: TGTGCCAGCAGTTTAGATCCAGAGACTGACCGAAACACCATATATTTT. Translated, it gives CASSLDPETDRNTIYF.

The gene calls are TRBV3-1 (or the pseudogene TRBV3-2) and TRBJ2-7, with 7 bases that match TRBD1. Germline CDR1 LGHDT, CDR2 YNNKEL (reference sequence). This CDR3 has 16 residues. Trimming at V came to 4 bases and at J to 0 bases, leaving 9 bases not matched to a gene. CDR3 DNA sequence: TGTGCCAGCAGCCTAAGGGAGACAGGGTGCTCCTACGAGCAGTACTTC. Protein product: CASSLRETGCSYEQYF.

V and J are TRBV7-3 and TRBJ2-7, with 8 bases identical to TRBD1. V was clipped by 3 bases and J by 2 bases; unmatched bases: 3. The CDR3 spans 14 residues. CDR1 is SGHTA and CDR2 is FQGTGA in the germline V gene. The CDR3 nucleotides are TGTGCCAGCAGCTTCGACAGGGGACCCTACGAGCAGTACTTC. The encoded protein is CASSFDRGPYEQYF.

The gene calls are TRBV3-1 (or the pseudogene TRBV3-2) and TRBJ1-1; perhaps TRBD1 as D (5 bases). The germline V gene has CDR1 LGHDT and CDR2 YNNKEL (reference sequence). Trimming removed 4 bases at V and 5 bases at J, with 26 bases between. CDR3 length equals 18 residues. CDR3 DNA sequence: TGTGCCAGCAGCCCCAACTCGGCAGGGTTGATGGGTGTAACTGAAGCTTTCTTT. Amino acids: CASSPNSAGLMGVTEAFF.

This chain joins TRBV10-3 and TRBJ2-7; 7 bases align to TRBD2. Germline values: CDR1 ENHRY, CDR2 SYGVKD. The CDR3 extends over 13 amino acids. Unmatched junction bases numbered 7, after V lost 11 bases and J lost 0 bases. The CDR3 region has the DNA TGTGCCGCGGGGGAAAGGTACTCCTACGAGCAGTACTTC. It translates to CAAGERYSYEQYF.

The rearrangement uses TRBV13 and TRBJ2-2; 12 nucleotides line up with TRBD2. J was trimmed by 1 base and V by 5 bases; bases with no gene match: 8. Germline CDR1 and CDR2: PRHDT and FYEKMQ (reference sequence). CDR3 size: 18 residues. This chain's CDR3 is CASSRAASGGVNTGELFF. The CDR3 DNA is TGTGCCAGCAGCCGAGCGGCTAGCGGGGGGGTGAACACCGGGGAGCTGTTTTTT.

The chain is built from TRBV5-4 and TRBJ2-3; TRBD2 matches 13 bases. The CDR3 consists of 15 residues. The J segment lost 8 bases and the V segment lost 0 bases, leaving 3 bases of the junction unmatched. Germline values: CDR1 SGHNT, CDR2 YYREEE (reference sequence). DNA for the CDR3: TGTGCCAGCAGCTTGGGGACTAGCGGGAGCGTTACGCAGTATTTT. Translating gives CASSLGTSGSVTQYF.